A selection of T cell receptor beta chains follows, all from one sample in a study of cytomegalovirus exposure and HLA in healthy donors. TCRdb's table, derived via immunoSEQ multiplex PCR, lists solely in-frame clones and lacks some. The sample has under 400,000 clones, about nine tenths seen once. Sequenced: PBMCs. These TCRs come from a woman aged 18-29 years in good health and CMV-seronegative. Each CDR3 is given without its conserved first and last residue. Fields, in order: J gene, V gene, CDR3 protein.

TRBJ1-2	TRBV6-5	ASRKDRDTNYGYT
TRBJ2-7	TRBV5-4	ASSLGGGSYEQY
TRBJ1-3	TRBV6-1	ASISGGSGNTIY
TRBJ2-7	TRBV5-8	ASSLAGGRFAEQY
TRBJ1-5	TRBV4-1	ASSRNEGGSPNQPQH
TRBJ2-7	TRBV28	ASSLAGGYEQY
TRBJ1-1	TRBV7-3	ASSLMGGNTEAF
TRBJ2-3	TRBV28	ASSSTSGTDTQY
TRBJ2-1	TRBV5-1	ASSTGYNEQF
TRBJ1-5	TRBV10-2	ASSEGRPLGNQPQH
TRBJ2-7	TRBV10-3	AIRPDRAINEQY
TRBJ1-5	TRBV19	ASSDRGLGSQPQH
TRBJ2-2	TRBV6-6	ASSYSPFLTGELF
TRBJ1-1	TRBV25-1	ASSHRGLTRITEAF
TRBJ2-1	TRBV6-5	ASSYDGTMDEQF
TRBJ1-3	TRBV5-4	ASSEDFGNTIY
TRBJ2-7	TRBV30	AWKWTTLSYEQY
TRBJ1-1	TRBV28	ASTGNTEAF
TRBJ1-2	TRBV19	ASRTRGNYGYT
TRBJ1-1	TRBV27	ASSVQGNTEAF
TRBJ1-2	TRBV5-1	ASSWDGGNYGYT
TRBJ2-7	TRBV7-2	ASSFPASAPTYEQY
TRBJ2-5	TRBV5-1	ASSFGRAETQY
TRBJ2-7	TRBV6-6	ASSRSDRGLDEQY
TRBJ1-5	TRBV28	ASSFRRQSPSNQPQH
TRBJ2-2	TRBV4-2	ASSQAGTGDTGELF
TRBJ1-1	TRBV30	AWSGEDREVPEAF
TRBJ2-7	TRBV7-9	ASSLGRYEQY
TRBJ2-7	TRBV14	ASSQTLLHEQY
TRBJ1-1	TRBV2	ASSDSTGGSRAF
TRBJ2-1	TRBV7-7	ASSLLF
TRBJ2-7	TRBV28	ASSLTDRGGYEQY
TRBJ2-3	TRBV14	ASSQTGVWGTDTQY
TRBJ2-1	TRBV4-1	ASSQEEAGIYNEQF
TRBJ2-7	TRBV7-9	ATSRMAGPYEQY
TRBJ1-3	TRBV4-2	ASSQEDTVSGNTIY
TRBJ1-1	TRBV6-6	ASSYARSTEAF
TRBJ2-1	TRBV28	ASSTRDRSHYNEQF
TRBJ2-1	TRBV18	ASSSTKGGANEQF
TRBJ2-7	TRBV9	ASSPSLAPSSYEQY
TRBJ2-7	TRBV7-8	ASSLAQYPRDEQY